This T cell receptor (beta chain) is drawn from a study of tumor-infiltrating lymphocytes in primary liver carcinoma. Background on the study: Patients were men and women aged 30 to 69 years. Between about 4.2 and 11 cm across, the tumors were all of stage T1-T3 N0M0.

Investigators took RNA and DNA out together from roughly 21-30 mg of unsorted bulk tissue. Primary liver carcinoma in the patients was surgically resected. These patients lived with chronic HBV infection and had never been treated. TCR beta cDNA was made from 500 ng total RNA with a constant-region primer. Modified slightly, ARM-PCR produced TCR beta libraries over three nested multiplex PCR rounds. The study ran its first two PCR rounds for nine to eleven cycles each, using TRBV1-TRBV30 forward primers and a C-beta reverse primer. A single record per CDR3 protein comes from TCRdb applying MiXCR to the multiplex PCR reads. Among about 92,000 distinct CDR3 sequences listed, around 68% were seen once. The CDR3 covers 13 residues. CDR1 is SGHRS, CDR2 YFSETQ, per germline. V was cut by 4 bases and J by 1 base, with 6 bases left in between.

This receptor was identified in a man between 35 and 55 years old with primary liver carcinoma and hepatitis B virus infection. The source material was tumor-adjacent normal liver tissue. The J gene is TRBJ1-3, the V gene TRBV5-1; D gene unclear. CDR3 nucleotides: TGCGCCAGCAGCCACGGGTCTGGAAACACCATATATTTT. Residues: CASSHGSGNTIYF.